The 32 T cell receptor beta chains in this list originate from one sample, sequenced in a study of blood T cell repertoires in COVID-19. The assay was immunoSEQ multiplex PCR, and TCRdb's table has in-frame clones only and misses some. The sample lists hundreds of thousands of clones; 82% were seen once. Sequences were obtained from peripheral blood. The source is a woman aged 70-85 years with acute or convalescent COVID-19.

Written as DNA, the CDR3 is TGTGCCAGTAGTATAGTATACTTCCAGGGTTTTAATGAAAAACTGTTTTTT. Its translation: CASSIVYFQGFNEKLFF. The V and J genes are TRBV19 and TRBJ1-4, with a possible D match to TRBD1 (5 bases). The CDR3 length is 17 residues. V was trimmed by 1 base and J by 4 bases, leaving 16 bases between them. Germline CDR1 LNHDA, CDR2 SQIVND (reference sequence).

The V call is TRBV18, the J call TRBJ1-3; possible D gene TRBD1, 5 bases. The CDR3 is 18 amino acids. Germline CDR1 reads KGHSH; CDR2 reads LQKENI. V was shortened by 0 bases and J by 4 bases, with 19 bases between the two germline ends. CDR3 loop: CASSPPGGPVAAGNTIYF. CDR3 coding DNA: TGTGCCAGCTCACCACCGGGGGGTCCGGTCGCGGCGGGAAACACCATATATTTT.

The genes are TRBV4-1 and TRBJ1-6; 8 bases match TRBD1. Germline V gene sequence: CDR1 MGHRA, CDR2 YSYEKL. CDR3 length: 15 residues. Trimming at V came to 2 bases and at J to 7 bases, leaving 4 bases not matched to a gene. The CDR3 reads CASSQMDRENSPLHF. The CDR3 nucleotides read TGCGCCAGCAGCCAAATGGACAGGGAGAATTCACCCCTCCACTTT.

This clone occurred once. The chain has TRBV27 and TRBJ1-6; the match to TRBD1 covers 7 bases. In germline, CDR1 is MNHEY, CDR2 SMNVEV (reference sequence). CDR3 length: 22 residues. V was clipped by 3 bases and J by 0 bases; unmatched bases: 20. The CDR3 DNA reads TGTGCCAGCAGTTTTTCGACAGGGACGATCTCTCCCAGGAGCTCCTATAATTCACCCCTCCACTTT. This translates into CASSFSTGTISPRSSYNSPLHF.

The genes are TRBV18 and TRBJ1-3; no reliable D call. V lost 2 bases and J lost 8, with 10 bases in between. The CDR3 loop spans 13 amino acids. Germline CDR1 KGHSH, CDR2 LQKENI. The CDR3 sequence is CASSPNSGDTIYF. The CDR3 coding sequence is TGTGCCAGCTCACCAAACAGCGGTGACACCATATATTTT.

The rearrangement links TRBV29-1 to TRBJ1-1, with D maybe TRBD1 (5 bases). V gave up 7 bases and J gave up 3 bases, with 12 bases separating them. This CDR3 contains 12 residues. Germline V gene sequence: CDR1 SQVTM, CDR2 ANQGSEA. The CDR3 DNA reads TGCAGCGCCGGGTGGGGGGACACTGAAGCTTTCTTT. It codes for CSAGWGDTEAFF.

This clone is a singleton in its sample. The chain joins TRBV6-2 or TRBV6-3 to TRBJ1-5; TRBD1 agrees at 10 bases. The CDR3 covers 16 residues. With V trimmed by 5 bases and J by 3 bases, 7 bases remained unmatched. CDR1 is MNHEY and CDR2 is SVGEGT in the germline V gene. CDR3 region: CASSPGTGAFNQPQHF. In nucleotides, the CDR3 is TGTGCCAGCAGTCCCGGGACAGGGGCTTTCAATCAGCCCCAGCATTTT.

The chain couples TRBV10-3 to TRBJ1-5, with TRBD1 matching 10 bases. CDR1 is ENHRY, CDR2 SYGVKD, per germline. V was pared by 10 bases and J by 3 bases, with 12 bases of the junction left unmatched. There are 16 residues in the CDR3. Here the CDR3 reads CATSVGDRGDNQPQHF. CDR3 sequence (DNA): TGTGCCACCTCGGTTGGGGACAGGGGTGACAATCAGCCCCAGCATTTT.

In this sample, this clone turned up once. This chain joins TRBV9 and TRBJ2-7; 7 bases map to TRBD1. The CDR3 totals 15 residues. V was clipped by 2 bases and J by 3 bases; unmatched bases: 8. Germline lookup yields CDR1 SGDLS and CDR2 YYNGEE. CDR3 protein: CASSVQGQSYYEQYF. The CDR3 nucleotides read TGTGCCAGCAGCGTCCAGGGACAGTCCTACTACGAGCAGTACTTC.

The chain carries TRBV5-1 and TRBJ2-7, with TRBD1 identical over 10 bases. The CDR3 spans 14 residues. CDR1 and CDR2 from the germline V gene are SGHRS and YFSETQ. V lost 3 bases, J lost 5 bases, and 5 bases stayed unmatched. Here the CDR3 reads CASSYPTGGHEQYF. Written as DNA, the CDR3 is TGCGCCAGCAGCTATCCGACAGGGGGCCACGAGCAGTACTTC.

This chain connects TRBV6-5 to TRBJ1-2; D might be TRBD1 (6 bases). Trimming left V 6 bases short and J 8 bases short, with 16 bases between. The length of the CDR3 is 13 residues. The germline gives CDR1 MNHEY, CDR2 SVGAGI. The CDR3 sequence is CASSPGGAWGYTF. The CDR3 nucleotides read TGTGCCAGCAGCCCGGGGGGGGCTTGGGGCTACACCTTC.

J is TRBJ1-1 and V is TRBV6-1; maybe TRBD1 (6 bases). The CDR3 sequence is 15 residues long. Between the trimmed V and J ends, which lost 2 bases and 3 bases, there was a span of 13 bases. Germline CDR1 MNHNS, CDR2 SASEGT. The CDR3 loop is CASSEQGHRDTEAFF. The CDR3 nucleotides read TGTGCCAGCAGTGAACAGGGACATCGAGACACTGAAGCTTTCTTT.

This clone was detected once. The J gene is TRBJ2-2, the V gene TRBV6-6; D remains ambiguous. Trimming stripped 10 bases from V and 1 base from J, with 13 bases between. Germline loops: CDR1 MNHNY, CDR2 SVGAGI (reference sequence). The CDR3 length is 14 residues. The CDR3 loop is CAISGSMNTGELFF. The CDR3 DNA is TGTGCCATTTCCGGGTCCATGAACACCGGGGAGCTGTTTTTT.

The chain uses TRBV5-1 and TRBJ2-7; TRBD1 might be the D (8 bases). CDR3 length: 13 residues. Germline V gene lookup returns CDR1 SGHRS and CDR2 YFSETQ. With 4 bases removed from V and 9 bases from J, the gap between germline ends came to 17 bases. The CDR3 nucleotides are TGCGCCAGCAGCACCGGACAGGGAGGGGGGCAGTACTTC. This codes for CASSTGQGGGQYF.

Concerning this clone itself: Other DNA variants within this sample encode the same CDR3. The rearrangement links TRBV7-2 to TRBJ2-7; 10 bases map to TRBD2. Trimming cost V 1 base and J 4 bases; bases outside gene matches: 4. Germline assignment: CDR1 SGHTA and CDR2 FQGNSA. The length of the CDR3 is 15 residues. The CDR3 region is CASSLGLAGAYEQYF. The CDR3 DNA reads as TGTGCCAGCAGCTTAGGGCTAGCGGGGGCTTACGAGCAGTACTTC.

At least ten counts were recorded for this clone. V gene TRBV5-5 combines with J gene TRBJ1-6, with 7 positions matching TRBD1. V trimming: 2 bases; J trimming: 9 bases; junction bases outside the gene matches: 5. CDR3 length: 14 residues. Germline CDR1 reads SGHKS; CDR2 reads YYEKEE (reference sequence). CDR3 coding DNA: TGTGCCAGCAGCTTCGGGACAGAAGTTTCACCCCTCCACTTT. Residues: CASSFGTEVSPLHF.

In its sample, this clone was seen a few times. The J gene is TRBJ2-3, the V gene TRBV4-2; 8 bases fit TRBD2. Germline loops: CDR1 LGHNA, CDR2 YNFKEQ. The CDR3 spans 16 residues. The junction had 7 bases not matched to a gene; V was cut back by 5 bases and J by 0 bases. Here the CDR3 reads CASSSERGPSTDTQYF. The CDR3 DNA is TGTGCCAGCAGCTCAGAGCGGGGGCCTAGCACAGATACGCAGTATTTT.

The chain recombines TRBV6-6 with TRBJ2-7; D is unclear. The CDR3 runs 12 residues. With 2 bases removed from V and 6 bases from J, the gap between germline ends came to 8 bases. CDR1 and CDR2 (germline): MNHNY, SVGAGI (reference sequence). This chain's CDR3 is CASSYPSGEQYF. In nucleotides, the CDR3 is TGTGCCAGCAGTTACCCCTCCGGCGAGCAGTACTTC.

V and J are TRBV7-2 and TRBJ1-1; a possible D gene is TRBD1 (6 bases). The germline V gene has CDR1 SGHTA and CDR2 FQGNSA. This CDR3 has 12 amino acids. Deletions cut 5 bases from V and 11 bases from J, with 15 bases between. CDR3 nucleotide sequence: TGTGCCAGCAGCCGCCAACAGGGTAAGGCTTTCTTT. Its translation: CASSRQQGKAFF.

The CDR3 spells CASSLRSLAGNTIYF. The CDR3, as DNA: TGCGCCAGCAGCCTAAGATCGTTAGCTGGAAACACCATATATTTT. The rearrangement links TRBV4-1 to TRBJ1-3; the D is unclear. The germline V gene encodes CDR1 MGHRA and CDR2 YSYEKL. Trimming shortened V by 4 bases and J by 2 bases, and 12 bases separated the two germline ends. The CDR3 is 15 amino acids.

The chain carries TRBV5-1 and TRBJ2-2; TRBD1 matches at 10 bases. The length of the CDR3 is 18 residues. Trimming cost V 1 base and J 3 bases; bases outside gene matches: 9. Germline-derived CDR1 and CDR2 are SGHRS and YFSETQ. DNA of the CDR3: TGCGCCAGCAGCTTGAGGGACAGGGGAGGCGGTTACACCGGGGAGCTGTTTTTT. This translates into CASSLRDRGGGYTGELFF.

The gene calls are TRBV3-1 (or the pseudogene TRBV3-2) and TRBJ1-3, with TRBD1 identical over 11 bases. Germline V gene lookup returns CDR1 LGHDT and CDR2 YNNKEL (reference sequence). The CDR3 spans 15 residues. The J segment lost 8 bases and the V segment lost 2 bases, leaving 5 bases of the junction unmatched. The CDR3 reads CASSQTGQGAYTIYF. CDR3 DNA sequence: TGTGCCAGCAGCCAAACAGGACAGGGGGCTTACACCATATATTTT.

The CDR3 nucleotides are TGCGCCAGCAGCCCAGGGACTCGTACAGATACGCAGTATTTT. It translates to CASSPGTRTDTQYF. The chain carries TRBV5-1 and TRBJ2-3; possible D gene TRBD2, 6 bases. The CDR3 is 14 amino acids. V shed 4 bases and J shed 3 bases, with 12 bases lying between them. Germline V CDR1 and CDR2: SGHRS, YFSETQ.

This clone came up once. The chain carries TRBV27 and TRBJ1-1; D possibly corresponds to TRBD1 (5 bases). CDR3 length: 13 amino acids. V was trimmed by 2 bases and J by 11 bases, leaving 15 bases between them. Germline V CDR1 and CDR2: MNHEY, SMNVEV (reference sequence). CDR3 residues: CASSLSGGFGAFF. The CDR3 nucleotides are TGTGCCAGCAGTTTAAGTGGGGGGTTTGGGGCTTTCTTT.

The chain links TRBV28 to TRBJ2-1; TRBD2 aligns across 8 bases. V lost 4 bases and J lost 6; bases outside the gene matches: 5. The CDR3 runs 14 residues. In germline, CDR1 is MDHEN, CDR2 SYDVKM. CDR3 sequence reads: CASSWGTRSNEQFF. CDR3 DNA sequence: TGTGCCAGCAGTTGGGGGACTAGGAGCAATGAGCAGTTCTTC. Based on the CDR3 plus reference TRBV28 and TRBJ2-1, the full variable domain is DVKVTQSSRYLVKRTGEKVFLECVQDMDHENMFWYRQDPGLGLRLIYFSYDVKMKEKGDIPEGYSVSREKKERFSLILESASTNQTSMYLCASSWGTRSNEQFFGPGTRLTVL.

The chain couples TRBV5-1 to TRBJ2-5; 7 bases map to TRBD1. Germline lookup yields CDR1 SGHRS and CDR2 YFSETQ. V lost 5 bases and J lost 3; bases outside the gene matches: 7. CDR3 size: 14 residues. In nucleotides, the CDR3 is TGCGCCAGCAGTATCGGACAGGTAGAAGAGACCCAGTACTTC. Protein product: CASSIGQVEETQYF.

The chain uses TRBV7-9 and TRBJ1-4; TRBD1 aligns across 10 bases. The CDR3 length is 16 residues. Trimming removed 0 bases from V and 7 bases from J; junction bases left unmatched: 5. Looked up from germline, CDR1 is SEHNR and CDR2 is FQNEAQ (reference sequence). DNA of the CDR3: TGTGCCAGCAGCTTAGCCGGGACAGGGGTAGGTGAAAAACTGTTTTTT. Protein: CASSLAGTGVGEKLFF.

The chain has TRBV5-4 and TRBJ2-6; TRBD1 might be the D (6 bases). Germline V gene sequence: CDR1 SGHNT, CDR2 YYREEE (reference sequence). The CDR3 loop spans 16 amino acids. The V end lost 0 bases, the J end lost 3 bases, and 10 bases lay between the germline ends. CDR3 sequence reads: CASSLDRAGGANVLTF. The CDR3, as DNA: TGTGCCAGCAGCTTGGACAGGGCCGGTGGGGCCAACGTCCTGACTTTC.

This chain links TRBV7-9 with TRBJ2-6; 7 bases agree with TRBD1. The germline CDR1 and CDR2 sequences are SEHNR and FQNEAQ (reference sequence). With 0 bases clipped from V and 2 bases from J, the junction kept 4 bases outside the gene matches. This CDR3 comprises 17 residues. CDR3 DNA: TGTGCCAGCAGCTTAGCCCCGACAGGGACTGGGGCCAACGTCCTGACTTTC. This gives the protein CASSLAPTGTGANVLTF.

The chain recombines TRBV19 with TRBJ1-6; TRBD1 agrees at 7 bases. With 1 base clipped from V and 6 bases from J, the junction kept 3 bases outside the gene matches. This CDR3 spans 15 amino acids. Germline V CDR1 and CDR2: LNHDA, SQIVND (reference sequence). The CDR3 loop is CASSIAGQSNSPLHF. The DNA of the CDR3 is TGTGCCAGTAGTATAGCGGGACAGAGTAATTCACCCCTCCACTTT.

The chain uses TRBV7-2 and TRBJ2-3; 8 bases match TRBD2. The CDR3 extends over 18 amino acids. Trimming took 2 bases from V and 4 from J; bases not matched to a gene: 14. Germline V gene sequence: CDR1 SGHTA, CDR2 FQGNSA. CDR3 in amino acids: CASSLPRGAGAGADTQYF. The DNA for the CDR3 is TGTGCCAGCAGCTTACCCCGGGGAGCGGGGGCCGGAGCAGATACGCAGTATTTT.

The chain couples TRBV19 to TRBJ1-1, with 11 bases matching TRBD1. The CDR3 runs to 18 residues. CDR1 is LNHDA, CDR2 SQIVND, per germline (reference sequence). V gave up 1 base and J gave up 1 base; unmatched junction bases: 8. DNA of the CDR3: TGTGCCAGTAGTATAGTGGGACAGGGGGTATCTCCGAACACTGAAGCTTTCTTT. Its protein is CASSIVGQGVSPNTEAFF.